The present TCR beta chain was sequenced within a study of cytomegalovirus exposure and HLA in healthy donors. General study findings and limits: Association of around 17,000 TCR beta sequences with HLA alleles was found at 0.05 false discovery rate in a later analysis.

60 Vbeta and 13 Jbeta primers were used in PCR. Clones were sequenced by immunoSEQ multiplex PCR, and TCRdb holds only the in-frame ones, with some missing. In the table there are some 110,000 clones, around 84% of which are singletons. Germline V gene data show CDR1 as MGHRA and CDR2 as YSYEKL. The CDR3 extends over 14 amino acids. The ends lost 1 base at V and 13 bases at J; junction bases unmatched: 10. Concerning this clone itself: Antigen unknown.

The source material was PBMCs. This receptor was taken from a man aged 25-45 years in good health and CMV-seronegative. The chain is built from TRBV4-1 and TRBJ2-1; 7 bases agree with TRBD1. The CDR3 DNA is TGCGCCAGCAGCCAAGGAGGACAGGCCCTCCTCCAGTTCTTC. Translated, it gives CASSQGGQALLQFF.